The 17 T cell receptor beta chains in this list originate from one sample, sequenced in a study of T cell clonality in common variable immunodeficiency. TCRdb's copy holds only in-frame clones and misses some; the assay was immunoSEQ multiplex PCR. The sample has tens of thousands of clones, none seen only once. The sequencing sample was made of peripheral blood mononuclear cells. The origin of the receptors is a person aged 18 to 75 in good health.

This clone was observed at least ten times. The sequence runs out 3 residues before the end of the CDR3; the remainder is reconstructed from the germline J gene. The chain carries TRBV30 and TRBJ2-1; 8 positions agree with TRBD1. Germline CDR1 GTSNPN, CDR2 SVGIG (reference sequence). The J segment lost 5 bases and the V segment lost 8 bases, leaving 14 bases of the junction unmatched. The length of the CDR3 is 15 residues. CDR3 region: CALYVPGQADNEQFF. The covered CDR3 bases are TGTGCCCTCTACGTCCCGGGACAGGCGGACAATGAG.

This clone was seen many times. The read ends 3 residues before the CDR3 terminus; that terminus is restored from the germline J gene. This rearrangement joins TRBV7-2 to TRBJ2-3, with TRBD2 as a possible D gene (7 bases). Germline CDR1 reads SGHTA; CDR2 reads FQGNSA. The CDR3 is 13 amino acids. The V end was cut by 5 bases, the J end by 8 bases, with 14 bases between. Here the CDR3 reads CASSMGGLSTQYF. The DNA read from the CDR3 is TGTGCCAGCAGCATGGGGGGGCTCTCTACG.

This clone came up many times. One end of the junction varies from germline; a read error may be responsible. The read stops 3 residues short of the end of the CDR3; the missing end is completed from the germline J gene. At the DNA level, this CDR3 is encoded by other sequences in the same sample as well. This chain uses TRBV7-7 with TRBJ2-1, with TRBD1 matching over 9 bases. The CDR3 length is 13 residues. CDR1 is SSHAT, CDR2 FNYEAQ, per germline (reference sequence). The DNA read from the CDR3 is TGTGCTAGCAGCTCGGGACAGGGCAATGAG. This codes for CASSSGQGNE. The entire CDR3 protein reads CASSSGQGNEQFF.

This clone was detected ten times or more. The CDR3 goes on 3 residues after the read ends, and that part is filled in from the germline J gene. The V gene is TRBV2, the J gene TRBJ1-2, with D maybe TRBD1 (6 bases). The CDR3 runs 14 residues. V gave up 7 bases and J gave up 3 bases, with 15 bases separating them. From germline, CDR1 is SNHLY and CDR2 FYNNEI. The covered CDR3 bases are TGTGCCAGCACCCGGGAAGGGGGACACTATGGC. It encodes CASTREGGHYG. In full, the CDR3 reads CASTREGGHYGYTF.

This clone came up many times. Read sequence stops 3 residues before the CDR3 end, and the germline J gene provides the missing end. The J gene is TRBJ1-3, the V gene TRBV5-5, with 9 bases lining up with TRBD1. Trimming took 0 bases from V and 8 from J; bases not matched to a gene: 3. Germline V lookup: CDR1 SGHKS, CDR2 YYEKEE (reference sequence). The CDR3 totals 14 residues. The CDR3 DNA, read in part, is TGTGCCAGCAGCTTGGACAGGGGGCTTGACACC. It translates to CASSLDRGLDT. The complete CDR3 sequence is CASSLDRGLDTIYF.

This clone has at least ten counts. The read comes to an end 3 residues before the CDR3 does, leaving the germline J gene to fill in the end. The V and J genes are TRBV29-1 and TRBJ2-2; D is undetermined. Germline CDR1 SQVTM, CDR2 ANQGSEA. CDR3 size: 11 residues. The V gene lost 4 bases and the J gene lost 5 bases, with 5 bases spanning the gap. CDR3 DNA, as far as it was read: TGCAGCGTTGTGACAACCGGGGAG. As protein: CSVVTTGE. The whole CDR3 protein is CSVVTTGELFF.

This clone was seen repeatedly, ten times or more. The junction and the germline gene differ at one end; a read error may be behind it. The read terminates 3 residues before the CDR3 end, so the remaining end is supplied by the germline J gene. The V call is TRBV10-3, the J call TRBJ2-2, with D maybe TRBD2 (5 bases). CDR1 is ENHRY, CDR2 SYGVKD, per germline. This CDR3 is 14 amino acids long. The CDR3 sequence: CAINEGSNTGELFF. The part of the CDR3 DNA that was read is TGTGCCATCAATGAGGGCTCGAACACCGGGGAG.

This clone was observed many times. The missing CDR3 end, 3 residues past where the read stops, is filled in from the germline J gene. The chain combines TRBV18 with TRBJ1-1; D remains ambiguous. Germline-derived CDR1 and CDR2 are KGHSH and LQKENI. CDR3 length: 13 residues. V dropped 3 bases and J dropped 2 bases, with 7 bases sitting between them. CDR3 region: CASSPTENTEAFF. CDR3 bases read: TGTGCCAGCTCACCGACTGAAAACACTGAA.

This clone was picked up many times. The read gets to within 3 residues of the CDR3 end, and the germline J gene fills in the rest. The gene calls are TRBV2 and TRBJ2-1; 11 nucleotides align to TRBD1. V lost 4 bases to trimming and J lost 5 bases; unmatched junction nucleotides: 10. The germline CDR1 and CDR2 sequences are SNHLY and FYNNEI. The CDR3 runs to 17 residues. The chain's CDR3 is CASSVGQGAPLNNEQFF. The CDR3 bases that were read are TGTGCCAGCAGTGTAGGACAGGGGGCACCCCTTAACAATGAG.

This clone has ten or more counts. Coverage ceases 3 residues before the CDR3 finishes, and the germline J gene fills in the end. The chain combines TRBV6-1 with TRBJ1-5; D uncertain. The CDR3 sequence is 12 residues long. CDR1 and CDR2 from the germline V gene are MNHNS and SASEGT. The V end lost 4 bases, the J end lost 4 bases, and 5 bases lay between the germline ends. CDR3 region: CASSGTNQPQHF. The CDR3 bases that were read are TGTGCCAGCAGTGGGACTAATCAGCCC.

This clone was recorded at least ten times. The CDR3 loop is CASSPQDRGGRQPQHF. The DNA read from the CDR3 is TGTGCCAGTAGTCCTCAGGACAGGGGTGGGAGACAGCCC. The J gene is TRBJ1-5, the V gene TRBV19; the match to TRBD1 covers 9 bases. The read is 3 residues too short to cover the CDR3 end, so that end is filled in from the germline J gene. V lost 5 bases and J lost 7; bases outside the gene matches: 12. This CDR3 spans 16 amino acids. The V gene's germline CDR1 is LNHDA and CDR2 SQIVND (reference sequence).

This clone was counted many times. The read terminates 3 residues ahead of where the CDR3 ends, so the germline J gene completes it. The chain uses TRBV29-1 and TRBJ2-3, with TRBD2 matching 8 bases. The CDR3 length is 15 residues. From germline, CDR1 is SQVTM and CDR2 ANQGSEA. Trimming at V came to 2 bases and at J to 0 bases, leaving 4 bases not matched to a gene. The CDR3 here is CSVEYTSGSTDTQYF. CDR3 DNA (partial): TGCAGCGTTGAATACACTAGCGGAAGCACAGATACG.

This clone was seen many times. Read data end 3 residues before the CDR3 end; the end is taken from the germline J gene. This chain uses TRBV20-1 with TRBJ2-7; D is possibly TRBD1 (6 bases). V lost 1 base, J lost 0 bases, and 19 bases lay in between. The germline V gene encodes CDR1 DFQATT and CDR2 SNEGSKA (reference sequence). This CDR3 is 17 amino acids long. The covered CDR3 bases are TGCAGTGCTAGAGCGTCGATTACAGGGAAGAACTCCTACGAG. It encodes CSARASITGKNSYE. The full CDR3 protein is CSARASITGKNSYEQYF.

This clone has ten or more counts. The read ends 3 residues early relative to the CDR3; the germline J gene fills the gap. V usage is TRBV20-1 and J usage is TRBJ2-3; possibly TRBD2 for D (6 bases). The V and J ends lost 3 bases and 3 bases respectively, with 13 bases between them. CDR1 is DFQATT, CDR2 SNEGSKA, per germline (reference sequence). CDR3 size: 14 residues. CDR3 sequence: CSASPRLGTDTQYF. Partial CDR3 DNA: TGCAGTGCTAGTCCCAGACTAGGGACAGATACG.

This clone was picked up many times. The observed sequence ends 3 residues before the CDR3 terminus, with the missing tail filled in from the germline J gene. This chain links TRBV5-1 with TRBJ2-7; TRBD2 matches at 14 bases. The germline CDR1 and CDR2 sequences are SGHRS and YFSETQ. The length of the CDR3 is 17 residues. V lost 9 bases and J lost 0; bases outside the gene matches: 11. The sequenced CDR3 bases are TGCGCCATGCCACTGGGACTAGCGGGGGTTTCCTCCTACGAG. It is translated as CAMPLGLAGVSSYE. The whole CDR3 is CAMPLGLAGVSSYEQYF.

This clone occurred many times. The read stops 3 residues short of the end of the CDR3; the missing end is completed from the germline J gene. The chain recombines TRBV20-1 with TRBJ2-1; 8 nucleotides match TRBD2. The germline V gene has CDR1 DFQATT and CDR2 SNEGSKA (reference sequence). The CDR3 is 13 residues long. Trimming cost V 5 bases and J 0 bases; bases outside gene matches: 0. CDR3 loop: CSALAGSYNEQFF. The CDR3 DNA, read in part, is TGCAGTGCTCTAGCGGGCTCCTACAATGAG.

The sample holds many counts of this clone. CDR3 amino acids: CAISDNEGGTGVGYTF. The covered CDR3 bases are TGTGCCATCAGTGATAATGAAGGGGGGACAGGGGTAGGC. The chain has TRBV10-3 and TRBJ1-2, with 10 bases that match TRBD1. The observed sequence ends 3 residues before the CDR3 terminus, with the missing tail filled in from the germline J gene. The CDR3 is 16 amino acids. Germline V gene lookup returns CDR1 ENHRY and CDR2 SYGVKD.